Presented here are 6 T cell receptor beta chains from one specimen sequenced in a study of somatic mutations in cytotoxic T cells in rheumatoid arthritis. Data came from immunoSEQ multiplex PCR; TCRdb stores just in-frame clones and leaves some out. The data contain 17,000 or so clones, 70% to 85% of them singletons. Input material: CD8+ T cells sorted from blood. The receptors shown here come from an adult with rheumatoid arthritis.

The chain has TRBV11-2 and TRBJ1-1; the D is unclear. Trimming removed 6 bases at V and 1 base at J, with 12 bases between. Per germline, CDR1 SGHAT and CDR2 FQNNGV. This CDR3 is 14 amino acids long. The CDR3 DNA reads as TGTGCCAGCAGTTCCCACCTCGGGAACACTGAAGCTTTCTTT. Residues: CASSSHLGNTEAFF.

The CDR3 DNA follows: TGTGCCAGCAGCTTAGGATCGCCGGGACAGGGGTACAATGAGCAGTTCTTC. It translates to CASSLGSPGQGYNEQFF. This rearrangement joins TRBV7-6 to TRBJ2-1; 10 nucleotides line up with TRBD1. Germline trimming cut 1 base from V and 4 bases from J; bases unmatched to any gene: 7. Germline values: CDR1 SGHVS, CDR2 FNYEAQ. This CDR3 has 17 amino acids.

The chain links TRBV25-1 to TRBJ2-3, with 7 nucleotides matching TRBD2. V lost 5 bases, J lost 1 base, and 15 bases stayed unmatched. CDR3 length equals 18 residues. The germline CDR1 and CDR2 sequences are MGHDK and SYGVNS. The CDR3 DNA sequence: TGTGCCAGCAGTAAGCTAGTTCGCCTAGCGGAGGGCACAGATACGCAGTATTTT. Amino acid sequence: CASSKLVRLAEGTDTQYF.

This sequence joins TRBV7-6 and TRBJ1-6; D remains ambiguous. Germline V CDR1 and CDR2: SGHVS, FNYEAQ. V was pared by 1 base and J by 9 bases, with 7 bases between. The CDR3 sequence is 13 residues long. Here the CDR3 reads CASSLEGTSPLHF. The DNA of the CDR3 is TGTGCCAGCAGCTTAGAGGGCACTTCACCCCTCCACTTT.

The chain recombines TRBV27 with TRBJ2-2; tentatively, D is TRBD2 (5 bases). Germline V gene data show CDR1 as MNHEY and CDR2 as SMNVEV (reference sequence). The CDR3 has 13 residues. Trimming stripped 0 bases from V and 7 bases from J, with 6 bases between. As DNA, the CDR3 is TGTGCCAGCAGTTTATCCGGAGGCGGGGAGCTGTTTTTT. It specifies CASSLSGGGELFF.

This chain uses TRBV6-4 with TRBJ1-2; D is unresolved. V was shortened by 0 bases and J by 0 bases, with 8 bases between the two germline ends. The CDR3 spans 15 residues. Germline-derived CDR1 and CDR2 are MRHNA and SNTAGT. Here the CDR3 DNA reads TGTGCCAGCAGTGACTCGAAAGGCCCTAACTATGGCTACACCTTC. Its translation: CASSDSKGPNYGYTF.